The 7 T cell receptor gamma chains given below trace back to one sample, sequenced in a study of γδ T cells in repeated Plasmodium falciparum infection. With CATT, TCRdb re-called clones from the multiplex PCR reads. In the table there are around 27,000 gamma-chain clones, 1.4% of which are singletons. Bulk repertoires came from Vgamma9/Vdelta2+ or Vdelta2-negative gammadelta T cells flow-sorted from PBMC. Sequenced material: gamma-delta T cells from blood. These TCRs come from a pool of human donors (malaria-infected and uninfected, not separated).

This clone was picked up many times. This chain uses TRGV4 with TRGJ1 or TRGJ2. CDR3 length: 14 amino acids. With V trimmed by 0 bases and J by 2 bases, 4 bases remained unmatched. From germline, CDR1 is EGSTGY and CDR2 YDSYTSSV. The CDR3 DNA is TGTGCCACCTGGGATGGGAAGGATTATTATAAGAAACTCTTT. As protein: CATWDGKDYYKKLF.

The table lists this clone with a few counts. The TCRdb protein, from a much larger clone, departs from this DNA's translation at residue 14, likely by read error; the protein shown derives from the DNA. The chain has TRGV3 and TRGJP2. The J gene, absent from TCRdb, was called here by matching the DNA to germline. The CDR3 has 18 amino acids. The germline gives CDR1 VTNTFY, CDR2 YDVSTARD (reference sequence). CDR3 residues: CATWDRPWGYSSDGIKTF. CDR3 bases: TGTGCCACCTGGGACAGGCCTTGGGGGTATAGTAGTGATGGGATCAAGACGTTT.

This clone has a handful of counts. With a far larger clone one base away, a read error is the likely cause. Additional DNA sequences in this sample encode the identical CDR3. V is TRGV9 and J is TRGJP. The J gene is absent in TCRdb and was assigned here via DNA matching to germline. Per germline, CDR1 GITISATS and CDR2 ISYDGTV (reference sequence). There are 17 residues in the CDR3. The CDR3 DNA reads TGTGCCTTGTGGGAGCCTATACAAGAGTTAGGCAAAAAAATCAAGGTATTT. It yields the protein CALWEPIQELGKKIKVF.

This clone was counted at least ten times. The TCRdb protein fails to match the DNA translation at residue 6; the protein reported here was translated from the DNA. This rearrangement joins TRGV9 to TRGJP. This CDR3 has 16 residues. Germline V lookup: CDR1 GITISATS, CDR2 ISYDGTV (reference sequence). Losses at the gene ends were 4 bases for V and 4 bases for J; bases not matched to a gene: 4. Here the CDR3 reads CALWDHQELGKKIKVF. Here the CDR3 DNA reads TGTGCCTTGTGGGACCACCAAGAGTTGGGCAAAAAAATCAAGGTATTT.

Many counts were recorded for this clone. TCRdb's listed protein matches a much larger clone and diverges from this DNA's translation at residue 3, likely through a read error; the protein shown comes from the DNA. This CDR3 is CASWQVSRQELGKKIKVF. Written as DNA, the CDR3 is TGTGCCTCGTGGCAGGTGAGCCGGCAAGAGTTGGGCAAAAAAATCAAGGTATTT. This chain uses TRGV9 with TRGJP. This CDR3 region has 18 residues. CDR1 and CDR2 from the germline V gene are GITISATS and ISYDGTV (reference sequence).

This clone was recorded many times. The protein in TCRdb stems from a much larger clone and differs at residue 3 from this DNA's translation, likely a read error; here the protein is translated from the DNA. The CDR3 DNA reads TGTGCCGCCTGGGACGGGCTTTTTTATAAGAAACTCTTT. Translating gives CAAWDGLFYKKLF. This sequence joins TRGV2 and TRGJ1 or TRGJ2. Assignment of the J gene here rests on matching the DNA to germline, because TCRdb gives none. Germline loops: CDR1 EGSNGY, CDR2 YDSYNSKV. The CDR3 extends over 13 amino acids.

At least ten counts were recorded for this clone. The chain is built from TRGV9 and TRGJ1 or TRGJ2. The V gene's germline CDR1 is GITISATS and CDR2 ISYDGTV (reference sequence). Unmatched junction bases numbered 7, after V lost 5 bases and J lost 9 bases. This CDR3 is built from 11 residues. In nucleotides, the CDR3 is TGTGCCTTGTGGGGGATAATTAAGAAACTCTTT. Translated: CALWGIIKKLF.